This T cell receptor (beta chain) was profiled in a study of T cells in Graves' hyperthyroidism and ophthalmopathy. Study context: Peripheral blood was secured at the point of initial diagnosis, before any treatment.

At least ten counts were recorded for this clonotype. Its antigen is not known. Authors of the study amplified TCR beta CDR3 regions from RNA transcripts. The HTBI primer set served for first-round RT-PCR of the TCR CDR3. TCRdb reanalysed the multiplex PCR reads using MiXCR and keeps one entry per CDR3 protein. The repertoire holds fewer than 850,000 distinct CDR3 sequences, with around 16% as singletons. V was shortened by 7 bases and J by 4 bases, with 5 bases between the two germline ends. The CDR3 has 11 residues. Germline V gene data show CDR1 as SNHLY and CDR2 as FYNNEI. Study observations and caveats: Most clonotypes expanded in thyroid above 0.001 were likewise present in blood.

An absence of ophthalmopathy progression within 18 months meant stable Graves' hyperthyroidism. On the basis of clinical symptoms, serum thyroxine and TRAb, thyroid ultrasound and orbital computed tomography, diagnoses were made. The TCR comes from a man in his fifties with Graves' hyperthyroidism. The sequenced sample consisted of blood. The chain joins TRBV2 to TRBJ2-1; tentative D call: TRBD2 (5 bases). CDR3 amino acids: CASTGYNEQFF. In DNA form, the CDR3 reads TGTGCCAGCACGGGGTACAATGAGCAGTTCTTC.